This TCR beta chain was recovered during a study of shared clonotypes between healthy human individuals. Overall study results and limits: How much donors shared clonotypes was expected to be affected by sequencing depth.

Profiled with immunoSEQ multiplex PCR; TCRdb holds only in-frame clones, not every one. The sample holds 450,000 to 550,000 clones, more than 65% seen once. V lost 5 bases to trimming and J lost 2 bases; unmatched junction nucleotides: 8. From germline, CDR1 is LNHDA and CDR2 SQIVND (reference sequence). There are 15 residues in the CDR3. About this clone itself: The antigen is undetermined.

The TCR comes from a woman between 35 and 50 years old in good health. Some clones in this sample may be carry-over from other donors' samples. Sequencing input: PBMCs. The V gene is TRBV19, the J gene TRBJ2-7; TRBD1 aligns across 8 bases. The CDR3: CASSPRQGSTYEQYF. The CDR3 coding sequence is TGTGCCAGTAGTCCTCGACAGGGGTCCACCTACGAGCAGTACTTC.